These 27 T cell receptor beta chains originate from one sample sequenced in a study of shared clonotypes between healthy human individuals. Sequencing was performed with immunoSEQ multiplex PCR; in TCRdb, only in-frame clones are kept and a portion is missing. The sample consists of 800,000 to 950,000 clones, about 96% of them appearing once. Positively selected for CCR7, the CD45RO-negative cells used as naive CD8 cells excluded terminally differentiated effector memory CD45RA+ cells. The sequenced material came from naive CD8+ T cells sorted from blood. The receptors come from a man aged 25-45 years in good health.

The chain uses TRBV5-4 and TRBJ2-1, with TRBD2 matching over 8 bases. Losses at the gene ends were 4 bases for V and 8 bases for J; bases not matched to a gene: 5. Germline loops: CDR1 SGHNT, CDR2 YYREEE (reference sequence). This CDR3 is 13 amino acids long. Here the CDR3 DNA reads TGTGCCAGCAGCCCTGCGGGAGGTTATGAGCAGTTCTTC. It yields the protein CASSPAGGYEQFF. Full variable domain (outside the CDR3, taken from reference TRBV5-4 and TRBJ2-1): ETGVTQSPTHLIKTRGQQVTLRCSSQSGHNTVSWYQQALGQGPQFIFQYYREEENGRGNFPPRFSGLQFPNYSSELNVNALELDDSALYLCASSPAGGYEQFFGPGTRLTVL.

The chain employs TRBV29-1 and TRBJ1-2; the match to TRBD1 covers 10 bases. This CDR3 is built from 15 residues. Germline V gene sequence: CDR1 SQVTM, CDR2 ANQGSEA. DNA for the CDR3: TGCAGTGCTGTAGGAGGACAGGGGGATAACTATGGCTACACCTTC. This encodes CSAVGGQGDNYGYTF.

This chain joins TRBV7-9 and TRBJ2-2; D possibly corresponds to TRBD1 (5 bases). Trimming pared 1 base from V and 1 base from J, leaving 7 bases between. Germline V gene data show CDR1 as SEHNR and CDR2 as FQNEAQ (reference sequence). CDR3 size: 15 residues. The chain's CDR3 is CASSLGGKNTGELFF. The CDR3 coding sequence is TGTGCCAGCAGCTTAGGGGGCAAGAACACCGGGGAGCTGTTTTTT.

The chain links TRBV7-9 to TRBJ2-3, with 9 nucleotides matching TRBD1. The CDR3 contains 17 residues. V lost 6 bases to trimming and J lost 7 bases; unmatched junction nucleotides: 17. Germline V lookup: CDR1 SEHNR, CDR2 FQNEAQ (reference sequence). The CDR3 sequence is CASRGDSGTGFENTQYF. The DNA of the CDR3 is TGTGCCAGCAGAGGCGATTCCGGGACAGGGTTTGAAAATACGCAGTATTTT.

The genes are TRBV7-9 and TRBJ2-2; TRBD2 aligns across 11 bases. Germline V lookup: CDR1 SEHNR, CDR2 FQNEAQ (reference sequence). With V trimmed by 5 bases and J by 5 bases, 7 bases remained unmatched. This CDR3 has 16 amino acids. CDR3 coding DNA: TGTGCCAGCAGCACACCGGGACTAGCGGTAACCGGGGAGCTGTTTTTT. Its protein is CASSTPGLAVTGELFF.

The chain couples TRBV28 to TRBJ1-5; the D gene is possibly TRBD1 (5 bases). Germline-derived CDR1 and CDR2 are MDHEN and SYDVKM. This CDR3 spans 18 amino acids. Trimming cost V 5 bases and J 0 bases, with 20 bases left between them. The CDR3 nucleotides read TGTGCCAGCAGTCCGCGCTTCGGGGGAAAAATTAGCAATCAGCCCCAGCATTTT. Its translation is CASSPRFGGKISNQPQHF.

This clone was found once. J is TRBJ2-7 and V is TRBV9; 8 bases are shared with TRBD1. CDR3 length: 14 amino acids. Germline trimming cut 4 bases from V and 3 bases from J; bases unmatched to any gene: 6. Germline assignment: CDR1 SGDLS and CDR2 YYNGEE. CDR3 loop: CASSPRDRIYEQYF. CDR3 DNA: TGTGCCAGCAGCCCCCGGGACAGGATCTACGAGCAGTACTTC.

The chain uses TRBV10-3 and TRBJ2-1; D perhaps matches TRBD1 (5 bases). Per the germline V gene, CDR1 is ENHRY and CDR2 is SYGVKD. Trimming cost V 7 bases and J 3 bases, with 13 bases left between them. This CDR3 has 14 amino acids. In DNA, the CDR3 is TGTGCCATCAAACCGACAGTGGACTACAATGAGCAGTTCTTC. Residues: CAIKPTVDYNEQFF.

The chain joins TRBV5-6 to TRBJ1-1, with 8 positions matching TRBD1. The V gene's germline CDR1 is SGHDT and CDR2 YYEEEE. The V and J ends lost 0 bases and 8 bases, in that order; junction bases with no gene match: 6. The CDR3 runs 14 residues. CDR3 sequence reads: CASSLGAWDREAFF. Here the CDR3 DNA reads TGTGCCAGCAGCTTGGGGGCCTGGGACAGGGAAGCTTTCTTT.

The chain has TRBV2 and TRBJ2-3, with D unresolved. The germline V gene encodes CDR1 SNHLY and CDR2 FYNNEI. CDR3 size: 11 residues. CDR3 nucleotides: TGTGTCCTAAAGCTTGCAGATACGCAGTATTTT. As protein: CVLKLADTQYF.

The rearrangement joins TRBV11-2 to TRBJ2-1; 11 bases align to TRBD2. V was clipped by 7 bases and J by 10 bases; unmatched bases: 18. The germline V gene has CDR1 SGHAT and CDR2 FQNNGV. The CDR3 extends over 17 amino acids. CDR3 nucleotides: TGTGCCAGCAAATCCCCCGGCTCGACTAGCGGGACGTTGGAGCAGTTCTTC. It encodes CASKSPGSTSGTLEQFF.

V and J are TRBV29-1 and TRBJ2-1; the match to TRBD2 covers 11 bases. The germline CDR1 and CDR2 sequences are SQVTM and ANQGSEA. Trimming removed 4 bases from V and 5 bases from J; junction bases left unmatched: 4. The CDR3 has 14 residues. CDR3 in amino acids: CSVGLAGFNNEQFF. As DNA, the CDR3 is TGCAGCGTTGGACTAGCGGGATTCAACAATGAGCAGTTCTTC.

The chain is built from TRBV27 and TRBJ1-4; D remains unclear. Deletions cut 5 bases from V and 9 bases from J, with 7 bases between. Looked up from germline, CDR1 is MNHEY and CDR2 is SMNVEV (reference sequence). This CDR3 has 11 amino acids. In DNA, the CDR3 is TGTGCCAGCAGTCTTCGTAAAAAACTGTTTTTT. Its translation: CASSLRKKLFF. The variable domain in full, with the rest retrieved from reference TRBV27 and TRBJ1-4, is EAQVTQNPRYLITVTGKKLTVTCSQNMNHEYMSWYRQDPGLGLRQIYYSMNVEVTDKGDVPEGYKVSRKEKRNFPLILESPSPNQTSLYFCASSLRKKLFFGSGTQLSVL.

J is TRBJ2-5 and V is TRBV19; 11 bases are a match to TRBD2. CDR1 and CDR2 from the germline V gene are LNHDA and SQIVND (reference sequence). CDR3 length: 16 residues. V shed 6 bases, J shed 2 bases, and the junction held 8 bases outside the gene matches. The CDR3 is CASSHGLAGYQETQYF. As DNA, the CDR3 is TGTGCCAGTAGCCACGGACTAGCGGGCTATCAAGAGACCCAGTACTTC.

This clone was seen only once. CDR3 in DNA: TGTGCCATCAGCCCCCTGACTAGCGGGAGTCTAGATACGCAGTATTTT. It specifies CAISPLTSGSLDTQYF. The genes are TRBV10-3 and TRBJ2-3, with 12 bases fitting TRBD2. The V gene end was trimmed by 6 bases and the J gene end by 5 bases; junction bases not matched to a gene: 9. The CDR3 length is 16 residues. Germline values: CDR1 ENHRY, CDR2 SYGVKD.

Here the CDR3 reads CASSGTVSTDTQYF. In DNA form, the CDR3 reads TGTGCCAGCAGCGGGACGGTTAGCACAGATACGCAGTATTTT. The rearrangement uses TRBV7-9 and TRBJ2-3; either TRBD1 or TRBD2 may supply D (5 bases each). There are 14 residues in the CDR3. The V end lost 5 bases, the J end lost 0 bases, and 9 bases lay between the germline ends. Germline loops: CDR1 SEHNR, CDR2 FQNEAQ (reference sequence).

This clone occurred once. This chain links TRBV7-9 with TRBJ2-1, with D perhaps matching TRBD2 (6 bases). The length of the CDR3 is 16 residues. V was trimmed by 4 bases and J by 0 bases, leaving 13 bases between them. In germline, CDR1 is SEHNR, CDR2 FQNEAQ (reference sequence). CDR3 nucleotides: TGTGCCAGCAGCTCCATAGCGGTGAGCTCCTACAATGAGCAGTTCTTC. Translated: CASSSIAVSSYNEQFF.

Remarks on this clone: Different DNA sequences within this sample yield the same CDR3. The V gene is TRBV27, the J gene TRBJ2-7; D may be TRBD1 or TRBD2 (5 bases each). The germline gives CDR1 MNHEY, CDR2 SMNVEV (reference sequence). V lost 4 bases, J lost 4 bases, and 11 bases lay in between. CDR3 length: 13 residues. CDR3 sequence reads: CASSWGRGYEQYF. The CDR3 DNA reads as TGTGCCAGCAGTTGGGGGAGAGGTTACGAGCAGTACTTC.

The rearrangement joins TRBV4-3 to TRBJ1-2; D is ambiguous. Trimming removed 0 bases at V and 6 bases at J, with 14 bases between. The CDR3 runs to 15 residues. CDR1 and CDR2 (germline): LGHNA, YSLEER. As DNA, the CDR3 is TGCGCCAGCAGCCAAGATCGGCTGGGATCAAATGGCTACACCTTC. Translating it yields CASSQDRLGSNGYTF.

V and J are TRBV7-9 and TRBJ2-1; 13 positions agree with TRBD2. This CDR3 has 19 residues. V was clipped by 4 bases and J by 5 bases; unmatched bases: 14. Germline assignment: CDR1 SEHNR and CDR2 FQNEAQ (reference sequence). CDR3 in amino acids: CASSSEWGLAGIHDNEQFF. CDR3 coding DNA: TGTGCCAGCAGCTCCGAGTGGGGACTAGCGGGAATTCACGACAATGAGCAGTTCTTC.

CDR3 bases: TGTGCCAGCAGCTTGGCGGGGAGGTTAGCGGGGAGAGATTCCTACGAGCAGTACTTC. Its translation is CASSLAGRLAGRDSYEQYF. This rearrangement joins TRBV5-6 to TRBJ2-7, with 8 nucleotides matching TRBD2. V was clipped by 0 bases and J by 1 base; unmatched bases: 15. Germline CDR1 reads SGHDT; CDR2 reads YYEEEE. This CDR3 has 19 amino acids.

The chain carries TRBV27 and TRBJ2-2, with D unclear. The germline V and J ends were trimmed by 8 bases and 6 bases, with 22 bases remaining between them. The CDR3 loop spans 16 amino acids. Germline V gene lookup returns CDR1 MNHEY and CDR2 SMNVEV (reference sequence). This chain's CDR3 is CASGKIWETGAGELFF. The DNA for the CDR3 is TGTGCCAGCGGGAAAATTTGGGAAACGGGCGCCGGGGAGCTGTTTTTT.

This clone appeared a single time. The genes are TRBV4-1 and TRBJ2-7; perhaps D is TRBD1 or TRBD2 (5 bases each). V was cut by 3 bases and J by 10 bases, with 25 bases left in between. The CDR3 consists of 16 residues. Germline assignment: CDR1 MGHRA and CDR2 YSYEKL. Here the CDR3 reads CASSQELGRPEVAQYF. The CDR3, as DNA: TGCGCCAGCAGCCAGGAACTGGGACGCCCGGAGGTAGCTCAGTACTTC.

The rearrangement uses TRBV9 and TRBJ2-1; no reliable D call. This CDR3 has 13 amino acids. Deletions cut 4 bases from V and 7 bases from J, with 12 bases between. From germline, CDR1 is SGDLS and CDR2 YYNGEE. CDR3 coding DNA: TGTGCCAGCAGCACCTCCCACGGGAATGAGCAGTTCTTC. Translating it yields CASSTSHGNEQFF.

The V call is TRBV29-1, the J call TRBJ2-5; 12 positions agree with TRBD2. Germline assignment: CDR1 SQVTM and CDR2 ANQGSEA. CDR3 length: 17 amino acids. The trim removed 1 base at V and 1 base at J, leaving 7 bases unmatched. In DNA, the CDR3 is TGCAGCGTTGAAGGGCTCCTAGCGGGAGGGCTCCAAGAGACCCAGTACTTC. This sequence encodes CSVEGLLAGGLQETQYF.

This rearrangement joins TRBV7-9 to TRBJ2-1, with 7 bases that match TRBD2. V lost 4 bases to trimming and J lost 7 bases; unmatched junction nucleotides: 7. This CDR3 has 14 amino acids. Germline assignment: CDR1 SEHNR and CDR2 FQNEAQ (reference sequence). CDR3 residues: CASSSLGGRNEQFF. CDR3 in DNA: TGTGCCAGCAGCTCGCTGGGAGGGAGGAATGAGCAGTTCTTC.

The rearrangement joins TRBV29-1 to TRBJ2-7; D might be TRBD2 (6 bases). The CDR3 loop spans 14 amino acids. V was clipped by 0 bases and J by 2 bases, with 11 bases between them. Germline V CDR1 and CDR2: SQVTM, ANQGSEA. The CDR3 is CSVEDGGETYEQYF. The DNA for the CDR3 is TGCAGCGTTGAAGATGGAGGGGAGACCTACGAGCAGTACTTC.